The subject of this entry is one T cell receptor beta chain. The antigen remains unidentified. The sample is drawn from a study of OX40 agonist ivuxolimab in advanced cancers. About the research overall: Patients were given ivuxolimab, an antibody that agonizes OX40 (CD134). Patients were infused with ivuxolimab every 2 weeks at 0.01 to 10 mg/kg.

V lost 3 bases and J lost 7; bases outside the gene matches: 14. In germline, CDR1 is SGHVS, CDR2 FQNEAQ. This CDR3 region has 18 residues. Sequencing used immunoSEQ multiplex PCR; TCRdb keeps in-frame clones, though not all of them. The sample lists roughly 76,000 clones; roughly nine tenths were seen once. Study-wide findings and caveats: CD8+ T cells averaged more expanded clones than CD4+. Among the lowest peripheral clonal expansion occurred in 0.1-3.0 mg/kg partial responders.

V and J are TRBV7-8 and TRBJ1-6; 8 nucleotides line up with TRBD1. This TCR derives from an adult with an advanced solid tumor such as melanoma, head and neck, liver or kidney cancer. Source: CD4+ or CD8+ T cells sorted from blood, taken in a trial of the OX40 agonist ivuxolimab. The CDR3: CASSFTSGTGRSNSPLHF. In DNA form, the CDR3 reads TGTGCCAGCAGCTTTACTTCCGGGACAGGCCGCTCAAATTCACCCCTCCACTTT. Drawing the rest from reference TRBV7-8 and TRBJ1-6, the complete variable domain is GAGVSQSPRYKVAKRGQDVALRCDPISGHVSLFWYQQALGQGPEFLTYFQNEAQLDKSGLPSDRFFAERPEGSVSTLKIQRTQQEDSAVYLCASSFTSGTGRSNSPLHFGNGTRLTVT.